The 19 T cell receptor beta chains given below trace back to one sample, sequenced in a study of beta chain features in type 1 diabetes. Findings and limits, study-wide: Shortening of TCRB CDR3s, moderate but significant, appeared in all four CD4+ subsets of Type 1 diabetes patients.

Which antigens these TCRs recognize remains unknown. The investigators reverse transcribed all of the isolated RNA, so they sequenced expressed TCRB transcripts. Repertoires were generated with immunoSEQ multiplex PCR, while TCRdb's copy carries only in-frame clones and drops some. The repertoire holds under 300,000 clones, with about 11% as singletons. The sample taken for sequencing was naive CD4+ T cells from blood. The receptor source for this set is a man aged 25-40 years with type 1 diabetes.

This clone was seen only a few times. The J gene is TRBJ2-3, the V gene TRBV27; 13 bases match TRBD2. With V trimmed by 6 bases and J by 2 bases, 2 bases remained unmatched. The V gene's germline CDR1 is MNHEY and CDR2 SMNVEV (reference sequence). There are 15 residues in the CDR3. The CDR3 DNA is TGTGCCAGCAGCGGGACTAGCGGGGCCACAGATACGCAGTATTTT. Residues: CASSGTSGATDTQYF.

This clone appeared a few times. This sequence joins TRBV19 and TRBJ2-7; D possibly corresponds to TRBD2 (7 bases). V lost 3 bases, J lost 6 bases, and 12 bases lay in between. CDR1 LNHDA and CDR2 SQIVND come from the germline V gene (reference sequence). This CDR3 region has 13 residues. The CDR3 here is CASSMGRGPEQYF. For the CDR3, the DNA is TGTGCCAGTAGTATGGGGCGGGGGCCCGAGCAGTACTTC.

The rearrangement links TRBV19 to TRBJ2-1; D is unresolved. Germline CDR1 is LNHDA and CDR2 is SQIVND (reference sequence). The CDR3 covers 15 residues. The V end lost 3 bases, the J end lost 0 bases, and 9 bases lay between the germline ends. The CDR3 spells CASSMVQSSYNEQFF. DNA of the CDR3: TGTGCCAGTAGTATGGTACAGAGCTCCTACAATGAGCAGTTCTTC.

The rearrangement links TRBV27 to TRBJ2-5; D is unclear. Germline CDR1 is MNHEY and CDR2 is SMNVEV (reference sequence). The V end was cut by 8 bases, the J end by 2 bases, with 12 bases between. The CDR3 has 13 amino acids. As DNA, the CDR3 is TGTGCCAGCCGAGCTTCGCGTCAAGAGACCCAGTACTTC. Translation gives CASRASRQETQYF.

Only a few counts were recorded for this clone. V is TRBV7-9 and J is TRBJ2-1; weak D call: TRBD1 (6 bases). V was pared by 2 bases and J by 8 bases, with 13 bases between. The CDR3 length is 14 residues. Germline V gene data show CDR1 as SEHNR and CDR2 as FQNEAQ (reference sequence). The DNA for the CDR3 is TGTGCCAGCAGCTTACAGGGGCCCTGGGATGAGCAGTTCTTC. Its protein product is CASSLQGPWDEQFF. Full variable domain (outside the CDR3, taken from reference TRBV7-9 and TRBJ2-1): DTGVSQNPRHKITKRGQNVTFRCDPISEHNRLYWYRQTLGQGPEFLTYFQNEAQLEKSRLLSDRFSAERPKGSFSTLEIQRTEQGDSAMYLCASSLQGPWDEQFFGPGTRLTVL.

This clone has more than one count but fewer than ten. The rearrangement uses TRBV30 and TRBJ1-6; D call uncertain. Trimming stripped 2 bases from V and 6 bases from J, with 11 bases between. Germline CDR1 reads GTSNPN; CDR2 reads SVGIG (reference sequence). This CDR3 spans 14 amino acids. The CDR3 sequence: CAWSPNRFNSPLHF. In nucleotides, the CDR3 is TGTGCCTGGAGTCCAAACCGGTTTAATTCACCCCTCCACTTT.

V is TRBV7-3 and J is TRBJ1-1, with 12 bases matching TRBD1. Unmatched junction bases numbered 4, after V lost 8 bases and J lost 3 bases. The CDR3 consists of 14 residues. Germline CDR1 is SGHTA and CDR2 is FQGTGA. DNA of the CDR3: TGTGCCAGCCGACGGGACAGGGGGCACACTGAAGCTTTCTTT. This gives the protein CASRRDRGHTEAFF.

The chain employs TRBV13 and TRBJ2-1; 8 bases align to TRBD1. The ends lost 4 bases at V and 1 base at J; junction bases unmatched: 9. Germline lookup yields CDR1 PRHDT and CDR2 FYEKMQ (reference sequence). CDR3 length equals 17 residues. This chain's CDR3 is CASSSEPGQDSYNEQFF. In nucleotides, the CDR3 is TGTGCCAGCAGCTCGGAACCGGGACAGGATTCCTACAATGAGCAGTTCTTC.

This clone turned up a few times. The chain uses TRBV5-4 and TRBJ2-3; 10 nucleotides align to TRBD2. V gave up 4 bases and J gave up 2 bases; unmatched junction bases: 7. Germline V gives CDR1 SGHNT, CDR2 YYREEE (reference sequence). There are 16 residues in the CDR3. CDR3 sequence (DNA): TGTGCCAGCAGCCAGTTACTAGCGGGGATCACAGATACGCAGTATTTT. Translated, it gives CASSQLLAGITDTQYF. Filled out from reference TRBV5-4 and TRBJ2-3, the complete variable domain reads ETGVTQSPTHLIKTRGQQVTLRCSSQSGHNTVSWYQQALGQGPQFIFQYYREEENGRGNFPPRFSGLQFPNYSSELNVNALELDDSALYLCASSQLLAGITDTQYFGPGTRLTVL.

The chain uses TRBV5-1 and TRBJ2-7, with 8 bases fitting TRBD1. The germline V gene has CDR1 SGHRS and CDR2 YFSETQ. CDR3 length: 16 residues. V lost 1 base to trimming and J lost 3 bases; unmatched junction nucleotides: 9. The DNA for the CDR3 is TGCGCCAGCAGCTTGAGTAACGGACAGGGCTACTACGAGCAGTACTTC. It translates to CASSLSNGQGYYEQYF. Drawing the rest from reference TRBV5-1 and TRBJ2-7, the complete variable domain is KAGVTQTPRYLIKTRGQQVTLSCSPISGHRSVSWYQQTPGQGLQFLFEYFSETQRNKGNFPGRFSGRQFSNSRSEMNVSTLELGDSALYLCASSLSNGQGYYEQYFGPGTRLTVT.

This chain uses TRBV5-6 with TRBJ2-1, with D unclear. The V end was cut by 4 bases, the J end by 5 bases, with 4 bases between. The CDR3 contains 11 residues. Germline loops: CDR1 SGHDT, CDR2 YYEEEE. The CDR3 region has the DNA TGTGCCAGCAGCCGCGACAATGAGCAGTTCTTC. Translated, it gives CASSRDNEQFF.

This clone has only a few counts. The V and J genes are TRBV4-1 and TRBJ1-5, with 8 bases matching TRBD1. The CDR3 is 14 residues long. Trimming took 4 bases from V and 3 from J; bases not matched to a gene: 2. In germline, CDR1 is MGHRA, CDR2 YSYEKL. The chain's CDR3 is CASSLQGANQPQHF. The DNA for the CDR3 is TGCGCCAGCAGCCTTCAGGGGGCCAATCAGCCCCAGCATTTT.

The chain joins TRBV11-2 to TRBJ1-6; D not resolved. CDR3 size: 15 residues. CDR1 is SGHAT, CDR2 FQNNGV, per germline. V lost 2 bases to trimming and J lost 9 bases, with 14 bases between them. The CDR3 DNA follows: TGTGCCAGCAGCTTATCCGGTCCGCGTAGTTCACCCCTCCACTTT. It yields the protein CASSLSGPRSSPLHF.

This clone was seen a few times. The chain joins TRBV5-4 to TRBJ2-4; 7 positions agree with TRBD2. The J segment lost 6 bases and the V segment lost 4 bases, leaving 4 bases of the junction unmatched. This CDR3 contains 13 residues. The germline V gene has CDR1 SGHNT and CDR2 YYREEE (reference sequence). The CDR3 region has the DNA TGTGCCAGCAGCGCTAAGCGGGGAAACATTCAGTACTTC. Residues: CASSAKRGNIQYF.

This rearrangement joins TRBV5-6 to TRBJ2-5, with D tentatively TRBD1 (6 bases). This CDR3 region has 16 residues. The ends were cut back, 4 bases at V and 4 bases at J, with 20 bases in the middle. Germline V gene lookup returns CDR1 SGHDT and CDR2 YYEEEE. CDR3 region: CASSPGQNRIRETQYF. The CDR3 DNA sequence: TGTGCCAGCAGCCCTGGACAGAACAGAATTAGAGAGACCCAGTACTTC. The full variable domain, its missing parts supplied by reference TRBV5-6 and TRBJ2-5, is DAGVTQSPTHLIKTRGQQVTLRCSPKSGHDTVSWYQQALGQGPQFIFQYYEEEERQRGNFPDRFSGHQFPNYSSELNVNALLLGDSALYLCASSPGQNRIRETQYFGPGTRLLVL.

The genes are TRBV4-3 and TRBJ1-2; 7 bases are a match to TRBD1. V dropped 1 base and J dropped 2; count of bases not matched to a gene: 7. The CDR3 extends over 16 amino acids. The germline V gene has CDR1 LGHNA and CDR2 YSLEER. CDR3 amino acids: CASSQGSEGANYGYTF. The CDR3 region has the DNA TGCGCCAGCAGCCAAGGTTCCGAGGGGGCGAACTATGGCTACACCTTC.

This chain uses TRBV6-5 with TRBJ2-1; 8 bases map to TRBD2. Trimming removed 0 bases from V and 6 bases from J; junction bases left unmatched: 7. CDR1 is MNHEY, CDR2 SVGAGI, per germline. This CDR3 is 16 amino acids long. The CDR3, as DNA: TGTGCCAGCAGTTACTCGACCAGCGGGGGAAGCAATGAGCAGTTCTTC. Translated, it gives CASSYSTSGGSNEQFF.

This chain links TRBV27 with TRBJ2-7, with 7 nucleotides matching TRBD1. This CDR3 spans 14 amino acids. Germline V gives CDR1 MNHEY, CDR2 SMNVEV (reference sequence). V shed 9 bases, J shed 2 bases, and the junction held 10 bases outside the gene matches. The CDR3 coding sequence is TGTGCCAGTGGGTCGGGACAGCCTACCTACGAGCAGTACTTC. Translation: CASGSGQPTYEQYF.

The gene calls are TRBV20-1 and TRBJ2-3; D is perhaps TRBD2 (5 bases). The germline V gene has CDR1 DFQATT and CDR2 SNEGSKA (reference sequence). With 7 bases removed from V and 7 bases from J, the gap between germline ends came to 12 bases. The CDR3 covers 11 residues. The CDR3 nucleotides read TGCAGTGTCTCTTTAGCGTATACGCAGTATTTT. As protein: CSVSLAYTQYF.